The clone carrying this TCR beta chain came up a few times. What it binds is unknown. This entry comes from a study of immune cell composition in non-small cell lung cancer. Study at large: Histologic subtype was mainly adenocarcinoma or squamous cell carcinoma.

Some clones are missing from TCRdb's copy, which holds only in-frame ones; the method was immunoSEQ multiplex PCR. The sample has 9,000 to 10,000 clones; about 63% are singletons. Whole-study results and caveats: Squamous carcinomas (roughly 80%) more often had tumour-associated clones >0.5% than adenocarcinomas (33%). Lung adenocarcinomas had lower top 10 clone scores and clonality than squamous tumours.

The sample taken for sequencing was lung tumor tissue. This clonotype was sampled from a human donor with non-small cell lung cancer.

CDR3 amino acids: CASSLGGNEQFF. The DNA of the CDR3 is TGCGCCAGCAGCCTGGGCGGCAATGAGCAGTTCTTC. This rearrangement joins TRBV5-1 to TRBJ2-1; D remains ambiguous. V was cut by 4 bases and J by 6 bases, with 8 bases left in between. The CDR3 is 12 residues long. Germline assignment: CDR1 SGHRS and CDR2 YFSETQ.